This is a list of T cell receptor beta chains from one sample in a study of T cell repertoires in cytomegalovirus infection. TCRdb reanalysed the reads using MiXCR and keeps one entry per CDR3 protein. The data show roughly 350,000 distinct CDR3 sequences, with roughly a third seen just once and roughly 14% held by the top ten. Their target antigens are unknown. This specimen was cultured PBMCs, taken from culture after CMV antigen stimulation. The origin of the receptors is a human donor in good health (CMV status not recorded). Some clones in this sample may be carry-over from other donors' samples. The CDR3 runs from the conserved cysteine through the conserved F or W. Each record gives: J gene, CDR3 length, clone size, D gene, V gene, CDR3 DNA, CDR3 protein. The D gene is left open where the match is weak. Size is omitted from some rows. Given values are once, few, many or a class for expanded clones.

j_gene: TRBJ1-5; len: 15; abundance: many; d_gene: NA; v_gene: TRBV7-8; CDR3nt: TGTGCCAGCAGCTTAGCAGGGGCCGGGGCCGCGCCCCAGCATTTT; CDR3aa: CASSLAGAGAAPQHF
j_gene: TRBJ1-2; len: 16; abundance: few; d_gene: NA; v_gene: TRBV4-1; CDR3nt: TGCGCCAGCAGCCCTATTGAGGGGCCTTTGGGCTATGGCTACACCTTC; CDR3aa: CASSPIEGPLGYGYTF
j_gene: TRBJ2-3; len: 15; abundance: NA; d_gene: NA; v_gene: TRBV7-2; CDR3nt: TGTGCCAGCAGCTTAGGTGGACATTTAACAGATACGCAGTATTTT; CDR3aa: CASSLGGHLTDTQYF
j_gene: TRBJ2-7; len: 15; abundance: NA; d_gene: NA; v_gene: TRBV20-1; CDR3nt: TGCAGTGCTGGAAAACACTTGCTCCGGTCCTACGAGCAGTACTTC; CDR3aa: CSAGKHLLRSYEQYF
j_gene: TRBJ2-3; len: 14; abundance: NA; d_gene: NA; v_gene: TRBV10-3; CDR3nt: TGTGCCATCAATAGCGACGGTAGCACAGATACGCAGTATTTT; CDR3aa: CAINSDGSTDTQYF
j_gene: TRBJ2-5; len: 13; abundance: NA; d_gene: TRBD2; v_gene: TRBV30; CDR3nt: TGTGCCTGGATCGGGGGGGCTGGAGAGACCCAGTACTTC; CDR3aa: CAWIGGAGETQYF
j_gene: TRBJ1-1; len: 15; abundance: NA; d_gene: TRBD1; v_gene: TRBV7-2; CDR3nt: TGTGCCAGCAGCTTAACGGGGACAGGGACTTTAGGGGCTTTCTTT; CDR3aa: CASSLTGTGTLGAFF
j_gene: TRBJ2-7; len: 12; abundance: NA; d_gene: NA; v_gene: TRBV29-1; CDR3nt: TGCAGCGTTGCGCTGACCGTCAACGAGCAGTACTTC; CDR3aa: CSVALTVNEQYF
j_gene: TRBJ1-1; len: 15; abundance: few; d_gene: TRBD1; v_gene: TRBV6-8; CDR3nt: TGTGCCAGCAGTTTCAGGACAGGGGCGAACACTGAAGCTTTCTTT; CDR3aa: CASSFRTGANTEAFF
j_gene: TRBJ2-1; len: 14; abundance: few; d_gene: TRBD2; v_gene: TRBV9; CDR3nt: TGTGCCAGCAGCGCTAGCGGGATCTACAATGAGCAGTTCTTC; CDR3aa: CASSASGIYNEQFF
j_gene: TRBJ1-4; len: 15; abundance: NA; d_gene: TRBD1; v_gene: TRBV15; CDR3nt: TGTGCCACCAGCAGAGGAGGGACAGGGGGGGAAAAACTGTTTTTT; CDR3aa: CATSRGGTGGEKLFF
j_gene: TRBJ1-3; len: 16; abundance: NA; d_gene: NA; v_gene: TRBV6-2/TRBV6-3; CDR3nt: TGTGCCAGCTTCAAGAGACAGGCCGGCTCTGGAAACACCATATATTTT; CDR3aa: CASFKRQAGSGNTIYF
j_gene: TRBJ1-1; len: 14; abundance: few; d_gene: NA; v_gene: TRBV27; CDR3nt: TGTGCCAGCAGTACCTTCAGGATGAACACTGAAGCTTTCTTT; CDR3aa: CASSTFRMNTEAFF
j_gene: TRBJ2-3; len: 13; abundance: once; d_gene: NA; v_gene: TRBV5-3; CDR3nt: TGTGCCAGCAGCCGGTCGGGTCCCAGAACGCAGTATTTT; CDR3aa: CASSRSGPRTQYF
j_gene: TRBJ2-1; len: 14; abundance: NA; d_gene: NA; v_gene: TRBV10-3; CDR3nt: TGTGCCATCAGTAACCAGAATTTGGGGACTGAGCAGTTCTTC; CDR3aa: CAISNQNLGTEQFF
j_gene: TRBJ2-1; len: 16; abundance: few; d_gene: TRBD1; v_gene: TRBV7-2; CDR3nt: TGTGCCAGCAGCTTTCGGGGACAGGGAACCCACCATGAGCAGTTCTTC; CDR3aa: CASSFRGQGTHHEQFF
j_gene: TRBJ2-1; len: 13; abundance: NA; d_gene: NA; v_gene: TRBV14; CDR3nt: TGTGCCAGCAGTATCCTAGCGAGGAATGAGCAGTTCTTC; CDR3aa: CASSILARNEQFF
j_gene: TRBJ2-3; len: 16; abundance: NA; d_gene: TRBD2; v_gene: TRBV6-6; CDR3nt: TGTGCCAGCCCTTACGGGGGGGAAGGTCTAGCAGATACGCAGTATTTT; CDR3aa: CASPYGGEGLADTQYF
j_gene: TRBJ1-3; len: 15; abundance: few; d_gene: NA; v_gene: TRBV6-6; CDR3nt: TGTGCCAGCAGTTACTCGACAAAAGGTGGAAACACCATATATTTT; CDR3aa: CASSYSTKGGNTIYF
j_gene: TRBJ2-1; len: 12; abundance: NA; d_gene: NA; v_gene: TRBV27; CDR3nt: TGTGCCAGCAGTTCCAGACGGCATGAGCAGTTCTTC; CDR3aa: CASSSRRHEQFF
j_gene: TRBJ2-1; len: 16; abundance: NA; d_gene: TRBD1; v_gene: TRBV10-3; CDR3nt: TGTGCCATCAGTTCCGACAGGGGCGAAAAACCCATTGAGCAGTTCTTC; CDR3aa: CAISSDRGEKPIEQFF
j_gene: TRBJ2-5; len: 15; abundance: NA; d_gene: TRBD2; v_gene: TRBV20-1; CDR3nt: TGCAGTGCTAGCAAGCGGGAGGGCCTCCGAGAGACCCAGTACTTC; CDR3aa: CSASKREGLRETQYF
j_gene: TRBJ1-2; len: 16; abundance: NA; d_gene: NA; v_gene: TRBV28; CDR3nt: TGTGCCAGCAGTCCTCTCCTTGGGGCAGGGTATAATGGCTACACCTTC; CDR3aa: CASSPLLGAGYNGYTF
j_gene: TRBJ2-3; len: 17; abundance: NA; d_gene: TRBD2; v_gene: TRBV7-9; CDR3nt: TGTGCCAGCAGCTTAGAAGCAGGACTAGCAGGCACAGATACGCAGTATTTT; CDR3aa: CASSLEAGLAGTDTQYF
j_gene: TRBJ2-1; len: 17; abundance: few; d_gene: TRBD2; v_gene: TRBV5-6; CDR3nt: TGTGCCAGCAGCTCCCCTCTAGCGGGGAGCTCCTACAATGAGCAGTTCTTC; CDR3aa: CASSSPLAGSSYNEQFF
j_gene: TRBJ2-3; len: 16; abundance: few; d_gene: NA; v_gene: TRBV11-3; CDR3nt: TGTGCCAGCAGCTTAGTAAGGCAGGGGAGGGCAGATACGCAGTATTTT; CDR3aa: CASSLVRQGRADTQYF
j_gene: TRBJ2-6; len: 16; abundance: NA; d_gene: TRBD1; v_gene: TRBV20-1; CDR3nt: TGCAGTGCTAGCGCAGGGGGCTTCTCTGGGGCCAACGTCCTGACTTTC; CDR3aa: CSASAGGFSGANVLTF
j_gene: TRBJ2-3; len: 16; abundance: few; d_gene: NA; v_gene: TRBV7-2; CDR3nt: TGTGCCAGCAGCTTAGGCGGGAACGCGAACACAGATACGCAGTATTTT; CDR3aa: CASSLGGNANTDTQYF
j_gene: TRBJ2-3; len: 14; abundance: NA; d_gene: NA; v_gene: TRBV20-1; CDR3nt: TGCAGTGCAAGAACCGGGACCGGGTTGGATACGCAGTATTTT; CDR3aa: CSARTGTGLDTQYF
j_gene: TRBJ2-1; len: 14; abundance: few; d_gene: NA; v_gene: TRBV10-3; CDR3nt: TGTGCCATCAGTGAGGGTCTAGCCGGCAATGAGCAGTTCTTC; CDR3aa: CAISEGLAGNEQFF
j_gene: TRBJ1-4; len: 15; abundance: few; d_gene: NA; v_gene: TRBV25-1; CDR3nt: TGTGCCAGCAGTTTTCGGTCTGGGACTAATGAAAAACTGTTTTTT; CDR3aa: CASSFRSGTNEKLFF
j_gene: TRBJ2-1; len: 12; abundance: NA; d_gene: NA; v_gene: TRBV6-2/TRBV6-3; CDR3nt: TGTGCCGCACAGGGTTCCTACAATGAGCAGTTCTTC; CDR3aa: CAAQGSYNEQFF
j_gene: TRBJ2-7; len: 15; abundance: few; d_gene: TRBD2; v_gene: TRBV20-1; CDR3nt: TGCAGTGCTACTAGGGTGGGCGGGAGCTCCTACGAGCAGTACTTC; CDR3aa: CSATRVGGSSYEQYF
j_gene: TRBJ2-7; len: 14; abundance: NA; d_gene: NA; v_gene: TRBV19; CDR3nt: TGTGCCAGTAGCGGGACATATTCTTCCTACGAGCAGTACTTC; CDR3aa: CASSGTYSSYEQYF
j_gene: TRBJ1-5; len: 15; abundance: many; d_gene: NA; v_gene: TRBV7-2; CDR3nt: TGTGCCAGCAGCTACCCAGGGGATAGCAATCAGCCCCAGCATTTT; CDR3aa: CASSYPGDSNQPQHF
j_gene: TRBJ2-1; len: 13; abundance: NA; d_gene: NA; v_gene: TRBV6-6; CDR3nt: TGTGCCAGCAGAGCTGACTATTATAATGAGCAGTTCTTC; CDR3aa: CASRADYYNEQFF
j_gene: TRBJ2-7; len: 14; abundance: few; d_gene: NA; v_gene: TRBV12-3/TRBV12-4; CDR3nt: TGTGCCAGCAGTTTGAGCGACGGCTCCTACGAGCAGTACTTC; CDR3aa: CASSLSDGSYEQYF
j_gene: TRBJ1-1; len: 15; abundance: NA; d_gene: NA; v_gene: TRBV3-1; CDR3nt: TGTGCCAGCAGCCAAGATGTCGTGGTGAACACTGAAGCTTTCTTT; CDR3aa: CASSQDVVVNTEAFF
j_gene: TRBJ1-3; len: 17; abundance: NA; d_gene: NA; v_gene: TRBV12-3/TRBV12-4; CDR3nt: TGTGCCAGCAGTCCCGGGACTCGGTTGAGCTCTGGAAACACCATATATTTT; CDR3aa: CASSPGTRLSSGNTIYF
j_gene: TRBJ2-1; len: 16; abundance: many; d_gene: NA; v_gene: TRBV15; CDR3nt: NA; CDR3aa: CATSRSLGTGDNEQFF
j_gene: TRBJ2-5; len: 16; abundance: NA; d_gene: TRBD2; v_gene: TRBV7-8; CDR3nt: TGTGCCAGCAGCGACCAACTAGCGGGAGGATATGAGACCCAGTACTTC; CDR3aa: CASSDQLAGGYETQYF
j_gene: TRBJ2-2; len: 16; abundance: NA; d_gene: TRBD2; v_gene: TRBV19; CDR3nt: TGTGCCAGTAGTATTGTTAGGACTAGCTTTACCGGGGAGCTGTTTTTT; CDR3aa: CASSIVRTSFTGELFF
j_gene: TRBJ2-3; len: 14; abundance: few; d_gene: NA; v_gene: TRBV11-2; CDR3nt: TGTGCCAGCAGTCGGAACCCAGGGACAGATACGCAGTATTTT; CDR3aa: CASSRNPGTDTQYF
j_gene: TRBJ2-2; len: 14; abundance: NA; d_gene: NA; v_gene: TRBV29-1; CDR3nt: TGCAGCGTTGACTTACGGGGATCCACCGGGGAGCTGTTTTTT; CDR3aa: CSVDLRGSTGELFF
j_gene: TRBJ2-1; len: 15; abundance: NA; d_gene: NA; v_gene: TRBV24-1; CDR3nt: TGTGCCACCACTGCTAGTCGAAGCTCCTACAATGAGCAGTTCTTC; CDR3aa: CATTASRSSYNEQFF
j_gene: TRBJ2-1; len: 15; abundance: few; d_gene: NA; v_gene: TRBV7-2; CDR3nt: TGTGCCAGCAGCTTAACGCCCTACGGCTACAATGAGCAGTTCTTC; CDR3aa: CASSLTPYGYNEQFF
j_gene: TRBJ2-1; len: 16; abundance: NA; d_gene: TRBD2; v_gene: TRBV27; CDR3nt: TGTGCCAGCAGTATGTACACCACCGGGACTAGACGTGAGCAGTTCTTC; CDR3aa: CASSMYTTGTRREQFF
j_gene: TRBJ2-2; len: 15; abundance: NA; d_gene: TRBD1; v_gene: TRBV19; CDR3nt: TGTGCCACATCCCGGGACAGGGTCCCCACCGGGGAGCTGTTTTTT; CDR3aa: CATSRDRVPTGELFF
j_gene: TRBJ2-3; len: 18; abundance: many; d_gene: TRBD2; v_gene: TRBV7-9; CDR3nt: TGTGCCATCTGGGTCTCAGCGGGAGGCCCTTTGGAGGCAGATACGCAGTATTTT; CDR3aa: CAIWVSAGGPLEADTQYF
j_gene: TRBJ2-7; len: 14; abundance: few; d_gene: NA; v_gene: TRBV7-9; CDR3nt: TGTGCCAGCAGCTCGGGACGGGGAGCCTACGAGCAGTACTTC; CDR3aa: CASSSGRGAYEQYF
j_gene: TRBJ2-3; len: 13; abundance: few; d_gene: NA; v_gene: TRBV19; CDR3nt: TGTGCCAGTAGTAGACAGTCTCCCGATACGCAGTATTTT; CDR3aa: CASSRQSPDTQYF
j_gene: TRBJ1-1; len: 16; abundance: NA; d_gene: NA; v_gene: TRBV4-1; CDR3nt: TGCGCCAGCAGCCAAGTAATACAGGCGACCATAAATGAAGCTTTCTTT; CDR3aa: CASSQVIQATINEAFF
j_gene: TRBJ2-5; len: 14; abundance: NA; d_gene: TRBD2; v_gene: TRBV7-2; CDR3nt: TGTGCCAGCAGCCTGGGACTAGCGCGAGAGACCCAGTACTTC; CDR3aa: CASSLGLARETQYF
j_gene: TRBJ1-6; len: 16; abundance: few; d_gene: TRBD1; v_gene: TRBV7-6; CDR3nt: TGTGCCAGCAGCTTAGCGGGACAGGGCTATAATTCACCCCTCCACTTT; CDR3aa: CASSLAGQGYNSPLHF
j_gene: TRBJ1-6; len: 14; abundance: NA; d_gene: TRBD1; v_gene: TRBV6-5; CDR3nt: TGTGCCAGCAACCCGACAGGGACAGATTCACCCCTCCACTTT; CDR3aa: CASNPTGTDSPLHF
j_gene: TRBJ1-5; len: 16; abundance: NA; d_gene: NA; v_gene: TRBV23-1; CDR3nt: TGCGCCAGCAGCCCACCGTGGAGGGAATCAAATCAGCCCCAGCATTTT; CDR3aa: CASSPPWRESNQPQHF
j_gene: TRBJ1-5; len: 16; abundance: NA; d_gene: NA; v_gene: TRBV5-6; CDR3nt: TGTGCCAGCAGCTTTACCACGGGGCGCAGCAATCAGCCCCAGCATTTT; CDR3aa: CASSFTTGRSNQPQHF
j_gene: TRBJ2-1; len: 17; abundance: NA; d_gene: NA; v_gene: TRBV7-2; CDR3nt: TGTGCCAGCAGCTTAGCGCATGGGGGCCGGGTTAACAATGAGCAGTTCTTC; CDR3aa: CASSLAHGGRVNNEQFF
j_gene: TRBJ1-3; len: 14; abundance: NA; d_gene: NA; v_gene: TRBV28; CDR3nt: TGTGCCAGCATCGAGGGCAGCTCTGGAAACACCATATATTTT; CDR3aa: CASIEGSSGNTIYF